A single TCR beta chain is shown here with its context. Its antigen is undetermined. The data derive from a study of a mutant IDH1 vaccine in newly diagnosed glioma. Produced via immunoSEQ multiplex PCR; TCRdb's table is partial and in-frame only. Among 50,000 to 55,000 clones listed, about 77% were seen once. Time point defined: week 5, during vaccination. With topical imiquimod, each dose of the vaccine consisted of 300 ug of mutant IDH1 20-mer peptide. CDR3 size: 16 residues. The germline V gene has CDR1 SGHTA and CDR2 FQGNSA. The germline V and J ends were trimmed by 2 bases and 1 base, with 14 bases remaining between them.

The chain is built from TRBV7-2 and TRBJ2-5; D ambiguous. The specimen comprised PBMCs, sampled from a glioma patient whose treatment included an IDH1 peptide vaccine. The sequence was collected from a man between 45 and 60 years old with glioma. CDR3 region: CASSLQVSRFQETQYF. CDR3 DNA sequence: TGTGCCAGCAGCTTACAGGTCTCCCGATTCCAAGAGACCCAGTACTTC.